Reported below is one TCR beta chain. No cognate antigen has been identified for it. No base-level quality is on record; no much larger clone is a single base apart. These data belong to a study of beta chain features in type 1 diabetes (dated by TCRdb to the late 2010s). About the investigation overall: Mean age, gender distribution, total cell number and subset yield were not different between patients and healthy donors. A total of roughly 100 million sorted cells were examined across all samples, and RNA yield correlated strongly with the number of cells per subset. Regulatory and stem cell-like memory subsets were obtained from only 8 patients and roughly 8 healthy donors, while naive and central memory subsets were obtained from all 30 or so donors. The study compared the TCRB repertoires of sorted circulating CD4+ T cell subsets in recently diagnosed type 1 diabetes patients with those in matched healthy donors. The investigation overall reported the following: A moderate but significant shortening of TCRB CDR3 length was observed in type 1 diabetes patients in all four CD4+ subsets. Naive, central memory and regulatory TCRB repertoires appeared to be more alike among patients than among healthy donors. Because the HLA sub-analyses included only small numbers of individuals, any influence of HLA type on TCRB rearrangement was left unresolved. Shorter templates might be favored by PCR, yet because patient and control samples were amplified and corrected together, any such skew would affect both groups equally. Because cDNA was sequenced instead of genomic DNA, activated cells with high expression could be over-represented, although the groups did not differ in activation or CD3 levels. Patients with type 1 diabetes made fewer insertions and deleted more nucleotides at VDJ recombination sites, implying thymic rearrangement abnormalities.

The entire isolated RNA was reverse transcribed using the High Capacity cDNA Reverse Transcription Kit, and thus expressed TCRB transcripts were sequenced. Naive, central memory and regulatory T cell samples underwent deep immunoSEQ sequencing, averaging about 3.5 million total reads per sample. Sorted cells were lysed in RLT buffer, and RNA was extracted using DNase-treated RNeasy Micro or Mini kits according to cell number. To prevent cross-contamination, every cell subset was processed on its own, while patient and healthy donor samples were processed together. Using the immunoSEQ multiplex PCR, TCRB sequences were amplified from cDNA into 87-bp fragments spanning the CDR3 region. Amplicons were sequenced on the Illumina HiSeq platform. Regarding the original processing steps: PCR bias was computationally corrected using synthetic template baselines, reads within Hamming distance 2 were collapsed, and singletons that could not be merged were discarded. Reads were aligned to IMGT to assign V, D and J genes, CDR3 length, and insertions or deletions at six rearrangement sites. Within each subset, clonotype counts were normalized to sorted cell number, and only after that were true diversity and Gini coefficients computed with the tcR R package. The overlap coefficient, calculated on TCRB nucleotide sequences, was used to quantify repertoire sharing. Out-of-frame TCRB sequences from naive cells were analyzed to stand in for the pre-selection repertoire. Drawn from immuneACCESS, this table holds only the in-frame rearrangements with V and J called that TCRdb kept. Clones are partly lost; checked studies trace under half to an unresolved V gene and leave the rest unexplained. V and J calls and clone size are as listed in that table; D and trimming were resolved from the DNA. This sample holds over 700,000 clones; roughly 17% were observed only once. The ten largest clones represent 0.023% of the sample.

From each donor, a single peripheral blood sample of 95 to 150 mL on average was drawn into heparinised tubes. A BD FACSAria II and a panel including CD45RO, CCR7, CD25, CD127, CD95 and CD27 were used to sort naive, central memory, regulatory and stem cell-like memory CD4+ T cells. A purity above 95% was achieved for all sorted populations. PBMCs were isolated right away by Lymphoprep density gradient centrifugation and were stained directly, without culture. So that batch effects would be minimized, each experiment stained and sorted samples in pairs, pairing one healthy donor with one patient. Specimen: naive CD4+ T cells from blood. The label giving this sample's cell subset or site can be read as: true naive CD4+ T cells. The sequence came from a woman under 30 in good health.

The DNA is as follows: TGTGCCAGCAGCCGTAGGACAATTGAGGTGATGTCGGAGACCCAGTACTTC. It codes for CASSRRTIEVMSETQYF. The chain uses TRBV7-2 and TRBJ2-5; possibly the D gene is TRBD1, per 5 matching bases. V is pared back by 5 bases and J by 5 bases, with 24 bases lying between the germline termini. Reading the germline V gene gives CDR1 SGHTA and CDR2 FQGNSA. From the cysteine up to the phenylalanine, the CDR3 has a length of 17 residues. Solely the CDR3 DNA is kept, with 51 bases framed from the first base.